One sample yielded the 9 T cell receptor beta chains listed below, sequenced in a study of human T cells and chemical hapten exposure. Time point meaning: patch test 2, 6 weeks after DPC sensitization. As to treatment: therapeutic diphenylcyclopropenone sensitization with weekly scalp DPC. One entry per CDR3 protein, called by TCRdb with MiXCR from the RACE reads. This table holds roughly 120,000 distinct CDR3 sequences, roughly a tenth found once. Sequencing used whole blood, obtained in connection with sensitization to the hapten diphenylcyclopropenone (DPC). The receptors stem from a woman between 35 and 50 years old with alopecia areata. Some clones in this sample may be carry-over from other donors' samples.

There are a few counts of this clonotype. The chain carries TRBV5-6 and TRBJ1-1; 7 bases line up with TRBD1. Germline V gene lookup returns CDR1 SGHDT and CDR2 YYEEEE. CDR3 length equals 17 residues. The J segment lost 3 bases and the V segment lost 2 bases, leaving 13 bases of the junction unmatched. The CDR3 here is CASSLRGEGAGYTEAFF. The CDR3 DNA is TGTGCCAGCAGCTTAAGAGGGGAGGGGGCAGGGTACACTGAAGCTTTCTTT.

The table lists this clonotype with many counts. The genes are TRBV6-6 and TRBJ1-5; D uncertain. Germline V lookup: CDR1 MNHNY, CDR2 SVGAGI (reference sequence). V was cut by 2 bases and J by 4 bases, with 12 bases left in between. The CDR3 has 15 residues. The CDR3 DNA follows: TGTGCCAGCAGTTACACTGACCAGGTTAATCAGCCCCAGCATTTT. Translated: CASSYTDQVNQPQHF.

This clonotype was observed a handful of times. The chain uses TRBV6-2 or TRBV6-3 and TRBJ2-7, with TRBD2 matching over 9 bases. The CDR3 totals 14 residues. V was clipped by 6 bases and J by 0 bases; unmatched bases: 3. The germline CDR1 and CDR2 sequences are MNHEY and SVGEGT. CDR3: CASRAGGSSYEQYF. The CDR3, as DNA: TGTGCCAGCAGAGCGGGAGGTAGCTCCTACGAGCAGTACTTC.

This clonotype has ten or more counts. The chain joins TRBV12-3 or TRBV12-4 to TRBJ1-5; 9 bases align to TRBD1. The CDR3 is 14 residues long. V was pared by 3 bases and J by 16 bases, with 13 bases of the junction left unmatched. CDR3 residues: CASSFFDGTGTIHF. As DNA, the CDR3 is TGTGCCAGCAGTTTTTTCGACGGGACAGGGACCATACATTTT.

This clonotype was seen at least ten times. The chain joins TRBV6-1 to TRBJ2-1; maybe TRBD1 (5 bases). This CDR3 has 13 amino acids. Germline-derived CDR1 and CDR2 are MNHNS and SASEGT. With 7 bases removed from V and 7 bases from J, the gap between germline ends came to 14 bases. The CDR3 sequence is CASKGQVPNEQFF. The CDR3 nucleotides are TGTGCCAGCAAGGGGCAGGTACCTAATGAGCAGTTCTTC.

Comment on this clonotype: A much larger clone differs from this one at a single base, so this may be a read error. Here the CDR3 reads CARSQGDRGTDTQYF. CDR3 DNA: TGTGCCAGGAGCCAAGGGGACAGGGGAACAGATACGCAGTATTTT. The rearrangement uses TRBV14 and TRBJ2-3, with TRBD1 matching 10 bases. The CDR3 runs 15 residues. CDR1 is SGHDN and CDR2 is FVKESK in the germline V gene.

The chain has TRBV5-4 and TRBJ2-1, with 7 bases lining up with TRBD1. This CDR3 has 15 amino acids. CDR1 is SGHNT, CDR2 YYREEE, per germline (reference sequence). V gave up 0 bases and J gave up 8 bases; unmatched junction bases: 8. CDR3 coding DNA: TGTGCCAGCAGCTTGGAAGGGACAGTCGTCCATGAGCAGTTCTTC. This translates into CASSLEGTVVHEQFF.

This chain uses TRBV4-1 with TRBJ2-2; unclear D gene. The CDR3 runs to 12 residues. Germline loops: CDR1 MGHRA, CDR2 YSYEKL. The V end was cut by 1 base, the J end by 9 bases, with 6 bases between. CDR3 protein: CASSQGPRELFF. CDR3 in DNA: TGCGCCAGCAGCCAAGGCCCCCGGGAGCTGTTTTTT.

This chain connects TRBV4-3 to TRBJ2-7, with 13 bases fitting TRBD2. The junction had 13 bases not matched to a gene; V was cut back by 3 bases and J by 5 bases. The CDR3 consists of 18 residues. CDR1 is LGHNA, CDR2 YSLEER, per germline. CDR3 protein: CASSQYPGLAGPSDEQYF. Here the CDR3 DNA reads TGCGCCAGCAGCCAGTACCCGGGACTAGCGGGGCCTTCCGACGAGCAGTACTTC.